What follows describes a single TCR beta chain. Its matching antigen is unknown. The data derive from a study of OX40 agonist ivuxolimab in advanced cancers. Study as a whole: At doses from 0.01 to 10 mg/kg, patients were given intravenous ivuxolimab every 2 weeks. Hepatocellular carcinoma, melanoma, renal cell or head and neck cancer affected the dose-escalation patients. Study-wide points: The investigators did not determine what antigen specificity the expanded peripheral T cells had. Both blood CD4+ and CD8+ T cells showed clonal growth by week 6 at 0.1 to 3.0 mg/kg.

This table comes from immunoSEQ multiplex PCR, and its TCRdb copy is limited to in-frame clones, with some not included. Of around 89,000 clones listed, around 90% are singletons. Material: CD4+ or CD8+ T cells sorted from blood, obtained in a trial of the OX40 agonist ivuxolimab. The origin of this receptor is an adult with an advanced solid tumor such as melanoma, head and neck, liver or kidney cancer.

The DNA for the CDR3 is TGTGCCAGCAGTTTCGTTTACGGGGGGGGTAATGAAAAACTGTTTTTT. Translated, it gives CASSFVYGGGNEKLFF. This rearrangement joins TRBV6-5 to TRBJ1-4, with D possibly being TRBD1 (5 bases). V lost 4 bases and J lost 4, with 16 bases in between. This CDR3 region has 16 residues. From germline, CDR1 is MNHEY and CDR2 SVGAGI.